These 6 T cell receptor beta chains originate from one sample sequenced in a study of shared clonotypes between healthy human individuals. Assay: immunoSEQ multiplex PCR; the TCRdb copy retains only in-frame clones and omits some. The data contain more than 2,000,000 clones, approximately 94% of them seen just once; the ten biggest clones take up under 0.15%. The source material was naive CD4+ T cells sorted from blood. As for subset: CD45RA+ positively selected. These receptors all stem from a man aged 18 to 30 in good health.

The chain recombines TRBV25-1 with TRBJ1-2; 10 bases agree with TRBD1. CDR1 and CDR2 (germline): MGHDK, SYGVNS. V dropped 8 bases and J dropped 5; count of bases not matched to a gene: 5. The CDR3 consists of 13 residues. CDR3 protein: CASRTGGSYGYTF. CDR3 bases: TGTGCCAGCCGGACAGGGGGTAGTTATGGCTACACCTTC.

The chain links TRBV5-6 to TRBJ2-3, with 7 bases aligning to TRBD2. This CDR3 has 16 amino acids. CDR1 and CDR2 (germline): SGHDT, YYEEEE. Losses at the gene ends were 6 bases for V and 0 bases for J; bases not matched to a gene: 10. CDR3 in amino acids: CASTEELAASTDTQYF. In nucleotides, the CDR3 is TGTGCCAGCACTGAGGAGCTAGCGGCTAGCACAGATACGCAGTATTTT.

The chain has TRBV19 and TRBJ2-6, with D possibly being TRBD2 (5 bases). Deletions cut 2 bases from V and 1 base from J, with 18 bases between. Per the germline V gene, CDR1 is LNHDA and CDR2 is SQIVND (reference sequence). The CDR3 has 19 amino acids. CDR3 nucleotides: TGTGCCAGTAGTATAAATCACGAGGGTATGAGGTCTGGGGCCAACGTCCTGACTTTC. Amino acids: CASSINHEGMRSGANVLTF.

V and J are TRBV18 and TRBJ1-5; possible D gene TRBD1, 5 bases. The CDR3 consists of 15 residues. Germline CDR1 is KGHSH and CDR2 is LQKENI. Between the trimmed V and J ends, which lost 3 bases and 6 bases, there was a span of 15 bases. This chain's CDR3 is CASSPQGVTGQPQHF. As DNA, the CDR3 is TGTGCCAGCTCACCGCAGGGAGTTACGGGTCAGCCCCAGCATTTT.

The chain uses TRBV20-1 and TRBJ2-7; weak D call: TRBD1 (5 bases). The V gene's germline CDR1 is DFQATT and CDR2 SNEGSKA (reference sequence). The germline V and J ends were trimmed by 3 bases and 7 bases, with 10 bases remaining between them. This CDR3 has 11 residues. The CDR3: CSASRVGEQYF. The CDR3 DNA is TGCAGTGCTAGCAGGGTAGGGGAGCAGTACTTC.

This clone was picked up one time. V is TRBV25-1 and J is TRBJ2-3, with TRBD1 matching 8 bases. V trimming: 6 bases; J trimming: 6 bases; junction bases outside the gene matches: 17. The CDR3 contains 17 residues. The germline CDR1 and CDR2 sequences are MGHDK and SYGVNS. CDR3 loop: CASSTSRGQGAQDTQYF. The CDR3 bases are TGTGCCAGCAGCACCTCAAGGGGGCAGGGGGCGCAGGATACGCAGTATTTT.